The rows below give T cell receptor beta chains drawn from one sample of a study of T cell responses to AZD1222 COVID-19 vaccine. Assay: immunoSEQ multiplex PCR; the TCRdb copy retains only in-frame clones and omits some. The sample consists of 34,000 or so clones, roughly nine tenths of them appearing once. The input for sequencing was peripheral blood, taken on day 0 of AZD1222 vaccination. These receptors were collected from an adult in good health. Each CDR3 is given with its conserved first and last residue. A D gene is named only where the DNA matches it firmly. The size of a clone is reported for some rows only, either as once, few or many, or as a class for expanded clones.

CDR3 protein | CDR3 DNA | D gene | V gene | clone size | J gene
CASSSEAGGVGGYTF | TGTGCCAGCAGCTCAGAGGCAGGGGGCGTCGGCGGCTACACCTTC | TRBD1 | TRBV7-2 | once | TRBJ1-2
CASMSGMPYNSPLHF | TGTGCCAGCATGTCAGGGATGCCGTATAATTCACCCCTCCACTTT | - | TRBV28 | once | TRBJ1-6
CASSFQGPHSYEQYF | TGTGCCAGCAGTTTTCAGGGGCCGCACTCCTACGAGCAGTACTTC | - | TRBV28 | - | TRBJ2-7
CASSPRRPGGTDTQYF | TGTGCCAGCTCACCTCGAAGACCAGGCGGCACAGATACGCAGTATTTT | - | TRBV18 | - | TRBJ2-3
CSVEDLVTDTQYF | TGCAGCGTTGAAGATCTCGTCACAGATACGCAGTATTTT | - | TRBV29-1 | - | TRBJ2-3
CASSITQGHEQYF | TGTGCCAGCAGCATAACACAGGGGCACGAGCAGTACTTC | TRBD1 | TRBV7-6 | - | TRBJ2-7
CASSSSISRSTVSFSNLDTQYF | TGTGCCAGCAGTTCTAGTATCTCGCGCTCCACAGTCTCCTTTTCCAATTTGGATACGCAGTATTTT | - | TRBV28 | - | TRBJ2-3
CASTDSSNTEAFF | TGTGCCAGCACCGACAGCTCGAACACTGAAGCTTTCTTT | - | TRBV7-9 | - | TRBJ1-1
CASSYYRDRSSYEQYF | TGTGCCAGCAGTTACTACCGGGACAGAAGCTCCTACGAGCAGTACTTC | TRBD1 | TRBV6-5 | - | TRBJ2-7
CASSVGLAGETQYF | TGTGCCAGCAGCGTGGGACTAGCGGGAGAGACCCAGTACTTC | TRBD2 | TRBV9 | - | TRBJ2-5
CASSVDVGEEANYGYTF | TGTGCCAGCAGCGTAGATGTAGGGGAGGAAGCTAACTATGGCTACACCTTC | - | TRBV9 | - | TRBJ1-2
CSARGYNEQFF | TGCAGTGCTAGAGGATACAATGAGCAGTTCTTC | - | TRBV20-1 | - | TRBJ2-1
CASSVEVGGSYGYTF | TGTGCCAGCAGCGTAGAGGTGGGGGGCAGCTATGGCTACACCTTC | - | TRBV9 | - | TRBJ1-2
CASSLGPSGRKDTQYF | TGTGCCAGCAGCTTAGGCCCTAGCGGGAGGAAGGATACGCAGTATTTT | TRBD2 | TRBV7-9 | - | TRBJ2-3
CATWTLISNQPQHF | TGTGCCACCTGGACATTAATATCCAATCAGCCCCAGCATTTT | - | TRBV19 | - | TRBJ1-5
CASSQGGGPNTEAFF | TGCGCCAGCAGCCAAGGTGGGGGACCGAACACTGAAGCTTTCTTT | - | TRBV4-1 | - | TRBJ1-1
CASSTRQAETQYF | TGTGCCAGCAGTACGCGACAGGCGGAGACCCAGTACTTC | - | TRBV6-5 | once | TRBJ2-5
CASSLAGGVQETQYF | TGTGCCAGCAGCTTAGCGGGAGGAGTCCAAGAGACCCAGTACTTC | TRBD2 | TRBV5-4 | few | TRBJ2-5
CASSSPSGATEAFF | TGTGCCAGCAGTTCCCCTAGCGGGGCCACTGAAGCTTTCTTT | - | TRBV28 | once | TRBJ1-1
CASSKRGTGNTIYF | TGTGCCAGTAGTAAAAGGGGGACTGGAAACACCATATATTTT | - | TRBV19 | - | TRBJ1-3
CASSPLAGETYEEQYF | TGTGCCAGCTCACCTCTAGCGGGAGAGACCTACGAGGAGCAGTACTTC | TRBD2 | TRBV18 | - | TRBJ2-7
CASRRRNSGANVLTF | TGTGCCTCCCGTCGCCGGAACTCTGGGGCCAACGTCCTGACTTTC | - | TRBV6-5 | - | TRBJ2-6
CASSLGGWEKNTEAFF | TGTGCCAGCAGCTTGGGGGGGTGGGAGAAGAACACTGAAGCTTTCTTT | - | TRBV5-4 | - | TRBJ1-1
CASRAGTYEQYF | TGTGCCAGCAGGGCGGGGACCTACGAGCAGTACTTC | - | TRBV25-1 | - | TRBJ2-7
CASSFGLAGGEQYF | TGTGCCAGCAGCTTCGGACTAGCGGGAGGCGAGCAGTACTTC | TRBD2 | TRBV7-9 | once | TRBJ2-7
CASSQDSRITNYGYTF | TGCGCCAGCAGCCAAGATAGTCGGATAACTAACTATGGCTACACCTTC | - | TRBV4-1 | - | TRBJ1-2
CASSPGVHSGNTIYF | TGTGCCAGCAGCCCAGGGGTGCACTCTGGAAACACCATATATTTT | - | TRBV6-5 | - | TRBJ1-3
CASSPDWAGGGEQYF | TGTGCCAGCAGCCCGGACTGGGCCGGGGGAGGCGAGCAGTACTTC | - | TRBV28 | - | TRBJ2-7
CASSLGPGTGGTEAFF | TGCGCCAGCAGCTTGGGGCCAGGCACCGGGGGCACTGAAGCTTTCTTT | - | TRBV5-1 | - | TRBJ1-1